The 21 T cell receptor beta chains below come from one sample, sequenced in a study of blood T cell repertoires in COVID-19. The table came from immunoSEQ multiplex PCR; TCRdb's copy has only in-frame clones and leaves some out. In the table there are roughly 330,000 clones, around 87% of which are singletons. The specimen was PBMCs or T cells enriched from blood (not recorded which). All receptors derive from a woman under 40 who had recovered from COVID-19.

This clone appeared a single time. The rearrangement uses TRBV18 and TRBJ1-6, with D tentatively TRBD1 (5 bases). Trimming took off 3 bases at V and 4 bases at J, with 13 bases between the two ends. CDR3 length: 16 amino acids. CDR1 KGHSH and CDR2 LQKENI come from the germline V gene. The CDR3 nucleotides are TGTGCCAGCTCACCGCTGGGGAGGGGATATAATTCACCCCTCCACTTT. Amino acid sequence: CASSPLGRGYNSPLHF.

The table lists this clone with a count of one. The chain uses TRBV12-3 or TRBV12-4 and TRBJ1-1; weak D call: TRBD1 (6 bases). The CDR3 contains 13 residues. Trimming took 5 bases from V and 8 from J, leaving 15 bases between them. In nucleotides, the CDR3 is TGTGCCAGCAGTCGAAGTTCCGGGACAGAAGCTTTCTTT. Translating it yields CASSRSSGTEAFF.

The chain recombines TRBV11-2 with TRBJ1-6; 9 bases agree with TRBD1. Germline V gene sequence: CDR1 SGHAT, CDR2 FQNNGV. This CDR3 has 16 residues. The ends lost 4 bases at V and 5 bases at J; junction bases unmatched: 6. CDR3 bases: TGTGCCAGCAGCTCCTGGGACAGGGCGAATAATTCACCCCTCCACTTT. Protein: CASSSWDRANNSPLHF.

The chain links TRBV6-2 or TRBV6-3 to TRBJ2-7; tentatively, D is TRBD1 (5 bases). The CDR3 loop spans 15 amino acids. CDR1 and CDR2 from the germline V gene are MNHEY and SVGEGT. Trimming removed 5 bases at V and 1 base at J, with 15 bases between. This CDR3 is CASSLDRRSSYEQYF. DNA for the CDR3: TGTGCCAGCAGTCTTGACAGACGCTCTTCCTACGAGCAGTACTTC.

The genes are TRBV7-9 and TRBJ1-5; a weak D match, TRBD1 (6 bases). Trimming cost V 5 bases and J 0 bases, with 14 bases left between them. The CDR3 is 16 amino acids. CDR1 is SEHNR, CDR2 FQNEAQ, per germline (reference sequence). CDR3 coding DNA: TGTGCCAGCAGCGCCGGGACACCTTATAGCAATCAGCCCCAGCATTTT. This codes for CASSAGTPYSNQPQHF.

J is TRBJ2-3 and V is TRBV5-1; D perhaps matches TRBD2 (6 bases). V gave up 0 bases and J gave up 1 base, with 12 bases separating them. The CDR3 spans 16 residues. The germline V gene has CDR1 SGHRS and CDR2 YFSETQ. The CDR3 region is CASSLEVSGGTDTQYF. The CDR3 nucleotides read TGCGCCAGCAGCTTGGAGGTTAGCGGTGGCACAGATACGCAGTATTTT.

This clone was counted once. V is TRBV10-2 and J is TRBJ2-3; maybe TRBD2 (7 bases). This CDR3 comprises 16 residues. Between the trimmed V and J ends, which lost 0 bases and 1 base, there was a span of 11 bases. Germline CDR1 reads WSHSY; CDR2 reads SAAADI. The CDR3 DNA follows: TGCGCCAGCAGTGAGTCGGGGGGGCCCGGCACAGATACGCAGTATTTT. The encoded protein is CASSESGGPGTDTQYF.

The genes are TRBV12-5 and TRBJ2-5; possibly TRBD2 for D (5 bases). V was trimmed by 6 bases and J by 1 base, leaving 12 bases between them. Germline CDR1 reads LGHNT; CDR2 reads FRNRAP. The CDR3 spans 14 residues. CDR3 sequence reads: CASGPRRAQETQYF. In DNA, the CDR3 is TGTGCTAGTGGCCCTAGGCGGGCCCAAGAGACCCAGTACTTC.

The chain uses TRBV10-3 and TRBJ2-2, with TRBD2 matching over 7 bases. The CDR3 contains 16 residues. The ends lost 0 bases at V and 7 bases at J; junction bases unmatched: 8. CDR1 ENHRY and CDR2 SYGVKD come from the germline V gene. This CDR3 reads CAISESNAGDLGELFF. The CDR3 DNA is TGTGCCATCAGTGAGTCGAATGCGGGGGATCTCGGGGAGCTGTTTTTT.

The chain has TRBV5-1 and TRBJ2-5; 12 bases align to TRBD1. Germline V CDR1 and CDR2: SGHRS, YFSETQ. V was clipped by 0 bases and J by 5 bases; unmatched bases: 8. This CDR3 region has 17 residues. CDR3 sequence (DNA): TGCGCCAGCAGCTTGGTGGGTCCGGGACAGGGGGCGGAGACCCAGTACTTC. It specifies CASSLVGPGQGAETQYF.

The chain employs TRBV19 and TRBJ2-7; weak D call: TRBD1 (6 bases). CDR1 and CDR2 from the germline V gene are LNHDA and SQIVND (reference sequence). With 6 bases removed from V and 1 base from J, the gap between germline ends came to 25 bases. CDR3 length equals 18 residues. The CDR3 here is CASSIGHRDHQLSYEQYF. CDR3 coding DNA: TGTGCCAGTAGCATCGGACACAGGGACCACCAGTTATCCTACGAGCAGTACTTC.

The gene calls are TRBV7-2 and TRBJ1-2; D is perhaps TRBD1 (5 bases). Germline-derived CDR1 and CDR2 are SGHTA and FQGNSA. This CDR3 comprises 15 residues. V was clipped by 6 bases and J by 0 bases, with 14 bases between them. The CDR3 DNA sequence: TGTGCCAGCAGTCGTGGACAACAGCCTAACTATGGCTACACCTTC. Translated: CASSRGQQPNYGYTF.

The J gene is TRBJ2-7, the V gene TRBV6-1; D might be TRBD1 (6 bases). CDR1 is MNHNS and CDR2 is SASEGT in the germline V gene. The CDR3 length is 17 residues. V lost 2 bases and J 0 bases, leaving 17 bases between the germline ends. The DNA of the CDR3 is TGTGCCAGCAGTGAAATCATAGCACAGGGAATCTCCTACGAGCAGTACTTC. This sequence encodes CASSEIIAQGISYEQYF.

The V call is TRBV7-9, the J call TRBJ2-7, with 7 bases aligning to TRBD1. The CDR3 contains 14 residues. Losses at the gene ends were 5 bases for V and 0 bases for J; bases not matched to a gene: 4. Per germline, CDR1 SEHNR and CDR2 FQNEAQ (reference sequence). In DNA form, the CDR3 reads TGTGCCAGCAGCAACGGACAGGCCTCCTACGAGCAGTACTTC. Protein: CASSNGQASYEQYF.

In the case of this clone: The same CDR3 can be traced to other DNA sequences in this sample. This chain joins TRBV9 and TRBJ2-3, with D uncertain. The CDR3 spans 14 residues. Germline CDR1 and CDR2: SGDLS and YYNGEE. With 0 bases removed from V and 0 bases from J, the gap between germline ends came to 5 bases. Here the CDR3 reads CASSVAGSTDTQYF. The DNA of the CDR3 is TGTGCCAGCAGCGTAGCCGGTAGCACAGATACGCAGTATTTT.

CDR3 amino acids: CASSLAGQVGEKLFF. The CDR3 DNA sequence: TGCGCCAGCAGCTTGGCCGGACAAGTTGGCGAAAAACTGTTTTTT. The chain recombines TRBV5-1 with TRBJ1-4; D might be TRBD1 (5 bases). The germline gives CDR1 SGHRS, CDR2 YFSETQ. This CDR3 contains 15 residues. V shed 0 bases and J shed 8 bases, with 14 bases lying between them.

V usage is TRBV5-6 and J usage is TRBJ1-2, with D unclear. This CDR3 has 12 residues. V lost 2 bases, J lost 4 bases, and 6 bases lay in between. The germline gives CDR1 SGHDT, CDR2 YYEEEE. CDR3: CASSFTSYGYTF. CDR3 coding DNA: TGTGCCAGCAGCTTCACCAGCTATGGCTACACCTTC.

V gene TRBV6-5 combines with J gene TRBJ2-3; D is undetermined. The V and J ends lost 2 bases and 0 bases respectively, with 6 bases between them. Germline V gene sequence: CDR1 MNHEY, CDR2 SVGAGI. This CDR3 has 14 amino acids. This CDR3 is CASSYTASTDTQYF. The CDR3 bases are TGTGCCAGCAGTTACACAGCTAGCACAGATACGCAGTATTTT.

V usage is TRBV10-3 and J usage is TRBJ1-1; 10 bases line up with TRBD1. CDR3 size: 16 residues. Germline CDR1 reads ENHRY; CDR2 reads SYGVKD. The V gene end was trimmed by 5 bases and the J gene end by 4 bases; junction bases not matched to a gene: 10. The CDR3 nucleotides are TGTGCCATCAGTTCCGGACAGGGGGGAGGGGGCACTGAAGCTTTCTTT. It codes for CAISSGQGGGGTEAFF.

The V and J genes are TRBV9 and TRBJ2-7; unclear D gene. Trimming took off 1 base at V and 2 bases at J, with 4 bases between the two ends. Germline V CDR1 and CDR2: SGDLS, YYNGEE. The CDR3 runs 12 residues. The CDR3 is CASSVSPYEQYF. In DNA, the CDR3 is TGTGCCAGCAGCGTATCTCCCTACGAGCAGTACTTC.

This rearrangement joins TRBV3-1 (or the pseudogene TRBV3-2) to TRBJ1-1, with D hard to call. V lost 1 base and J lost 6, with 12 bases in between. CDR3 length: 14 residues. CDR1 and CDR2 (germline): LGHDT, YNNKEL (reference sequence). The DNA of the CDR3 is TGTGCCAGCAGCCAAGTGACTAGGGCTGCTGAAGCTTTCTTT. Its translation is CASSQVTRAAEAFF.